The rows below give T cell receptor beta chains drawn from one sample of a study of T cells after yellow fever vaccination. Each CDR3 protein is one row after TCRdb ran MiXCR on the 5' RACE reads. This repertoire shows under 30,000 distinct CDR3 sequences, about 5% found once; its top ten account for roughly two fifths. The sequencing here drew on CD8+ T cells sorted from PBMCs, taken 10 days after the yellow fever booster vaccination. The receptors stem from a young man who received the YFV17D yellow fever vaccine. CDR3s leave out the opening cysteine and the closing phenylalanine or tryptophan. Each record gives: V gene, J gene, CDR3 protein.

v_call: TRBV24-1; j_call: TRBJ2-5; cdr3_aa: ATSDFGTGGETQY
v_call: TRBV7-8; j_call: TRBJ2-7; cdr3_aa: ASSFGTGQGGNEQY
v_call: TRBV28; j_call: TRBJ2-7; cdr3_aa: ASSPGLVQAEQY
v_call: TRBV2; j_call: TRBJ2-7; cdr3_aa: ASRLVAALYEQY
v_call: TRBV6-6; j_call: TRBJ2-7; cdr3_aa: ATSESTYEQY
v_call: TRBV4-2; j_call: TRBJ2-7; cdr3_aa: AISPGHSCEQY
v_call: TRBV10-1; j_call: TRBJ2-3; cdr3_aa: ASSTIPWDTQY
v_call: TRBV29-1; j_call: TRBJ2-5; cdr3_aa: SVEGGGQETQY
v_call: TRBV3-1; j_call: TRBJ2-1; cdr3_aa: ASSQERPSGALF
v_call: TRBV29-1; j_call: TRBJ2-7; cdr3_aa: SALTGANYEQY
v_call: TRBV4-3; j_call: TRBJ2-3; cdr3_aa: ASSPRTATDTQY
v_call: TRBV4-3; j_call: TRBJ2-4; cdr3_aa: ASSQERFGKNIQY
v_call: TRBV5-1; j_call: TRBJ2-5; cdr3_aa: ASIGTNQETQY
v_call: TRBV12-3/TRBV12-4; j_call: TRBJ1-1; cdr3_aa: AFSFQPSLVANTEAF
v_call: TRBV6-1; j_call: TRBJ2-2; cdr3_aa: ASSDEAGYTGELF
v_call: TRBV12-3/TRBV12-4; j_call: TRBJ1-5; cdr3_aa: ASNQPGQPQH
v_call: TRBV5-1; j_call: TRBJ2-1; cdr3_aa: ASSLPRGTSGYNEQF
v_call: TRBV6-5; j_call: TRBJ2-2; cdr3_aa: ASSYEGAHTGELF
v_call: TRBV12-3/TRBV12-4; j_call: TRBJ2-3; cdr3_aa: ASNQAGGPADTQY
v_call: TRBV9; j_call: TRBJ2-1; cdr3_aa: ASSVEGAGGEQF
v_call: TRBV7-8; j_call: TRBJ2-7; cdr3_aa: ATSSRRAAVEQY
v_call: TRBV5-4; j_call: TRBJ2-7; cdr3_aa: ASSDREGKSYEQY
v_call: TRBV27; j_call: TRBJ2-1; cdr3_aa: ASSLGQGAANEQF
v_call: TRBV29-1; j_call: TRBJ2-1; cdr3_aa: SVELSRLEQF
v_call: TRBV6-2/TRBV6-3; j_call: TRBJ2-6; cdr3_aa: ASSYSNIAGVPVNGANVLT
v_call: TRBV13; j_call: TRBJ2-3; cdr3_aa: ASSSGTASTDTQY
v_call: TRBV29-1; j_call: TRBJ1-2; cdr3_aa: SVDTLTGELGYT
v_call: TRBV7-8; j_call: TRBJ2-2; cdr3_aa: ASSRPPPGYTGELF
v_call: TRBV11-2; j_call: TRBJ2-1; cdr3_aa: ASSALLAVSSYNEQF
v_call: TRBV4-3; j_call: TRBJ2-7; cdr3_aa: ASSQEFGYEQY
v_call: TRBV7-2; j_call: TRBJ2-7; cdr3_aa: ASSLAPGEGPYEQY
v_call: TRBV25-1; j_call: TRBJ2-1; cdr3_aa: ASRGRLAHEQF
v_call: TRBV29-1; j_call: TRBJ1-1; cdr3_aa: SVGDTETNTEAF
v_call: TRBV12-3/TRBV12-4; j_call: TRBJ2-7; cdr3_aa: ATPVVGTGDRIPFYEQY
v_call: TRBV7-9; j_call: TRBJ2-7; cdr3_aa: ASSLGAGGMGEQY
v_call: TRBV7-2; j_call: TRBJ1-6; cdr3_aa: ASSWAGPSSYNSPLH
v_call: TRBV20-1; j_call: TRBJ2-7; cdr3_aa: SVQSWGTVTYEQY
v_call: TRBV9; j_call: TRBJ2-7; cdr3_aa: ASTPGSSNSYEQY
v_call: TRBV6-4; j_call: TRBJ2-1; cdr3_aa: ASSIPGQGYSRPYNEQF
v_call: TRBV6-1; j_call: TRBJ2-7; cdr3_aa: ASSDPTGRAPRQY
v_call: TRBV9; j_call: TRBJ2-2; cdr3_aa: ASSVESGEQTGELF
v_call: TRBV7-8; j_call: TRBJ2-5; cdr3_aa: ASSLSETQY
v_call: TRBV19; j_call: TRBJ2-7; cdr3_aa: ASSPGAGYEQY
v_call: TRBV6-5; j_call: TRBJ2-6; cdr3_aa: ASSFSGANVLT
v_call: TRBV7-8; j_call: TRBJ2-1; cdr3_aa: ASSLANYNEQF
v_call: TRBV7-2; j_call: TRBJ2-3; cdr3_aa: ASSLVGGGTDTQY
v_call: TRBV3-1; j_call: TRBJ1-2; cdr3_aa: ASSQPTRGGGDGYT
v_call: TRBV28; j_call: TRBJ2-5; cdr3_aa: ASSLWAITLAQETQY
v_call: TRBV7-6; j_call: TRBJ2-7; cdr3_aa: ASSFEAGGNEQY
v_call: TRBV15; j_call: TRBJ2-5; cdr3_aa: ATSREGGIQETQY
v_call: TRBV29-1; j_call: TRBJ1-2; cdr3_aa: SVDSDRDYGYT
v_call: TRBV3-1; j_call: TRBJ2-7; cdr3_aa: ASSQVGGRDGIYEQY
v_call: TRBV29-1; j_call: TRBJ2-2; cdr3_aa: SVEDPGGLGTGELF